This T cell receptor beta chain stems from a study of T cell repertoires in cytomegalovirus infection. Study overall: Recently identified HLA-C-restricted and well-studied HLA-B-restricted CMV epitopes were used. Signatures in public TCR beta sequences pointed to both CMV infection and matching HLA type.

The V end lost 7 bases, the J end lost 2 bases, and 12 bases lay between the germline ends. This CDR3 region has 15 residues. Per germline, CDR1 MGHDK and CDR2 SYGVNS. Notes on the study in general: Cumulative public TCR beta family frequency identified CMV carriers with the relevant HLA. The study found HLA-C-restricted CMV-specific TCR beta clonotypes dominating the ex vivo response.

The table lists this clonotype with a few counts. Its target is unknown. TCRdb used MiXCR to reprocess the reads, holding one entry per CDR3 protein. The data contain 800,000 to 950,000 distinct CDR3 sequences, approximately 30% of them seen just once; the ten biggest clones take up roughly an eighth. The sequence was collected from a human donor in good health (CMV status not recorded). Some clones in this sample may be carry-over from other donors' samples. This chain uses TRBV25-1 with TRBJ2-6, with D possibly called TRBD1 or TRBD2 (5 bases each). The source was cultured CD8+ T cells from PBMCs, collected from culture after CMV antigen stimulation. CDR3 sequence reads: CASKSGPPGANVLTF. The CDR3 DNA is TGTGCCAGCAAGTCGGGACCTCCTGGGGCCAACGTCCTGACTTTC. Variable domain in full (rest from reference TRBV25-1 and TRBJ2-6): EADIYQTPRYLVIGTGKKITLECSQTMGHDKMYWYQQDPGMELHLIHYSYGVNSTEKGDLSSESTVSRIRTEHFPLTLESARPSHTSQYLCASKSGPPGANVLTFGAGSRLTVL.